Listed here are 7 T cell receptor beta chains from one sample, sequenced in a study of cytomegalovirus exposure and HLA in healthy donors (dated 2017 in TCRdb). Receptor libraries were prepared by the immunoSEQ multiplex PCR assay. For the multiplex PCR, a mixture combining 60 forward primers for TCR Vbeta segments and 13 reverse primers for TCR Jbeta segments was used. Here the immuneACCESS table is served through TCRdb, limited to in-frame sequences with V and J called. Missing clones are a known gap in these copies; in checked studies unresolved V genes cover under half, and the rest lacks a known reason. This sample has over 85,000 clones in its table, and just over 65% of those were observed once. The leading ten clones occupy under 2.5% of the sample. Sample: PBMCs. The receptors originated from a young man in good health and CMV-seronegative.

This chain links TRBV15 with TRBJ1-5; 10 positions match TRBD1. Germline V gene lookup returns CDR1 LNHNV and CDR2 YYDKDF (reference sequence). V was pared by 4 bases and J by 6 bases, with 6 bases of the junction left unmatched. This CDR3 is built from 15 residues. Written as DNA, the CDR3 is TGTGCCACCAGCACTGACAGGGGGCCGCTTCAGCCCCAGCATTTT. This sequence encodes CATSTDRGPLQPQHF.

The chain has TRBV30 and TRBJ1-2; unclear D gene. Trimming removed 2 bases at V and 4 bases at J, with 8 bases between. CDR3 length: 12 residues. Germline CDR1 is GTSNPN and CDR2 is SVGIG (reference sequence). The CDR3 is CAWSRGGYGYTF. CDR3 bases: TGTGCCTGGAGTCGGGGTGGCTATGGCTACACCTTC.

The chain joins TRBV28 to TRBJ1-1; D is undetermined. The CDR3 totals 15 residues. V gave up 10 bases and J gave up 2 bases, with 20 bases separating them. Germline lookup yields CDR1 MDHEN and CDR2 SYDVKM. CDR3 amino acids: CAITEDSSPNTEAFF. The CDR3 nucleotides are TGTGCCATCACAGAGGACTCGAGCCCCAACACTGAAGCTTTCTTT.

The J gene is TRBJ2-3, the V gene TRBV1; TRBD2, the table's D call, lacks a check against the DNA. TRBV1 is deemed a pseudogene. The CDR3 is made up of 17 amino acids. DNA of the CDR3: TGCACCAGCAGCCAAGTTACTAGCGGGGGGAGCACAGATACGCAGTATTTT. Translation: CTSSQVTSGGSTDTQYF.

This chain uses TRBV10-3 with TRBJ1-3; D is unresolved. Germline values: CDR1 ENHRY, CDR2 SYGVKD. This CDR3 has 14 amino acids. V lost 7 bases and J lost 0, with 10 bases in between. The CDR3 loop reads CAITGVSSGNTIYF. The DNA for the CDR3 is TGTGCCATCACGGGAGTGTCCTCTGGAAACACCATATATTTT.

The chain links TRBV5-8 to TRBJ1-5; 8 nucleotides agree with TRBD1. The CDR3 is 14 residues long. V dropped 3 bases and J dropped 6; count of bases not matched to a gene: 5. Per germline, CDR1 SGHTS and CDR2 YDEGEE. CDR3 residues: CASSWTGIIQPQHF. As DNA, the CDR3 is TGTGCCAGCAGCTGGACAGGGATTATTCAGCCCCAGCATTTT.

The chain combines TRBV5-1 with TRBJ2-6; 7 nucleotides line up with TRBD1. Trimming took 2 bases from V and 0 from J; bases not matched to a gene: 8. The CDR3 is 18 amino acids. Germline values: CDR1 SGHRS, CDR2 YFSETQ. CDR3 region: CASSLIVTGHSGANVLTF. As DNA, the CDR3 is TGCGCCAGCAGCTTAATAGTGACAGGGCACTCTGGGGCCAACGTCCTGACTTTC.